Sequencing of this TCR beta chain was carried out in a study of blood T cell repertoires in COVID-19. Authors' analysis steps: Nucleated cell number was recorded as an estimate derived from reference gene primer amplification. Clones were read by immunoSEQ multiplex PCR, and TCRdb kept only the in-frame ones, dropping some. The D gene and trimming were derived from the DNA, and the V and J assignments and clone size from that table. In the table there are roughly 220,000 clones, 70% to 90% of which are singletons. This clone appeared once. The CDR3 covers 16 residues. With 3 bases clipped from V and 6 bases from J, the junction kept 8 bases outside the gene matches. Germline V lookup: CDR1 SGHRS, CDR2 YFSETQ.

The V gene is TRBV5-1, the J gene TRBJ2-1; 11 nucleotides match TRBD1. The source material was PBMCs or T cells enriched from blood (not recorded which). The clonotype originates from a man aged 30 to 45 with acute COVID-19. DNA for the CDR3: TGCGCCAGCAGCTGGACTCCGGGACAGGGGGGCAATGAGCAGTTCTTC. Protein sequence: CASSWTPGQGGNEQFF. The whole variable domain, remainder taken from reference TRBV5-1 and TRBJ2-1, is KAGVTQTPRYLIKTRGQQVTLSCSPISGHRSVSWYQQTPGQGLQFLFEYFSETQRNKGNFPGRFSGRQFSNSRSEMNVSTLELGDSALYLCASSWTPGQGGNEQFFGPGTRLTVL.